This TCR beta chain stems from a study of blood T cell repertoires in COVID-19. Some clones are missing from TCRdb's copy, which holds only in-frame ones; the method was immunoSEQ multiplex PCR. The sample lists roughly 460,000 clones; roughly 90% were seen once. Germline CDR1 is SEHNR and CDR2 is FQNEAQ (reference sequence). V was pared by 4 bases and J by 7 bases, with 8 bases between. CDR3 length equals 11 residues. Sequencing used peripheral blood. The rearrangement uses TRBV7-9 and TRBJ2-7; no firm D call. This TCR was recovered from a man aged 18 to 29 with COVID-19, enrolled during active disease. CDR3 coding DNA: TGTGCCAGCAGCTCCAACGGGGAGCAGTACTTC. This translates into CASSSNGEQYF.